The rows below give T cell receptor beta chains drawn from one sample of a study of identical twins. A single record per CDR3 protein comes from TCRdb applying MiXCR to the 5' RACE reads. The sample has around 550,000 distinct CDR3 sequences, nearly 15% seen once. Separately, the same data were catalogued under a study of yellow fever vaccine responses in identical twins.

Sequencing was done on a sample of CD4+ T cells sorted from blood. These receptors were taken from a woman aged 18-29 years in good health. Both conserved end residues are part of each CDR3. Fields, in order: CDR3 length, D gene, J gene, V gene, clone size, CDR3 protein, CDR3 DNA. The D gene is left open where the match is weak. Rows give clone size only sometimes, using once, few, many, or a class for an expanded clone.

15,.,TRBJ1-3,TRBV20-1,.,CSARDREWYDDTIYF,TGCAGTGCTAGAGATAGGGAGTGGTATGACGACACCATATATTTT
15,.,TRBJ1-1,TRBV6-5,.,CASSYSRIMNTEAFF,TGTGCCAGCAGTTACTCCCGGATTATGAACACTGAAGCTTTCTTT
16,TRBD2,TRBJ2-1,TRBV5-5,few,CASSLSGLADYNEQFF,TGTGCCAGCAGCCTATCCGGACTAGCGGACTACAATGAGCAGTTCTTC
17,.,TRBJ1-2,TRBV7-2,.,CASSLGAPGQSNYGYTF,TGTGCCAGCAGCTTAGGGGCTCCGGGACAAAGTAACTATGGCTACACCTTC
15,TRBD2,TRBJ2-1,TRBV7-2,few,CASSLRTSGSIEQFF,TGTGCCAGCAGCTTGCGGACTAGCGGGAGTATAGAGCAGTTCTTC
15,TRBD1,TRBJ1-3,TRBV7-9,many,CASSFPLTGANTIYF,TGTGCCAGCAGCTTCCCTCTCACAGGGGCTAACACCATATATTTT
16,.,TRBJ1-5,TRBV10-3,many,CAISDHGQLSNQPQHF,TGTGCCATCAGTGACCATGGACAGCTTAGCAATCAGCCCCAGCATTTT
16,TRBD2,TRBJ2-2,TRBV12-3/TRBV12-4,few,CASRLAGGRHTGELFF,TGTGCCAGCAGACTAGCGGGAGGGAGGCACACCGGGGAGCTGTTTTTT
17,TRBD2,TRBJ2-3,TRBV7-9,few,CASSLAVAGGRTDTQYF,TGTGCCAGCAGCTTAGCTGTAGCGGGGGGGCGCACAGATACGCAGTATTTT
15,.,TRBJ1-2,TRBV16,few,CASSQRRPPNYGYTF,TGTGCCAGCAGCCAACGGAGACCTCCTAACTATGGCTACACCTTC
14,.,TRBJ2-4,TRBV23-1,.,CASSRISRENIQYF,TGCGCCAGCAGTCGTATCTCGCGCGAAAACATTCAGTACTTC
17,TRBD2,TRBJ2-3,TRBV4-1,.,CASSQPALRGTRDTQYF,TGCGCCAGCAGCCAACCGGCTTTGCGGGGGACTAGAGATACGCAGTATTTT
14,.,TRBJ2-3,TRBV2,few,CASRDSVGTDTQYF,TGTGCCAGCAGAGACTCAGTGGGCACAGATACGCAGTATTTT
15,TRBD2,TRBJ2-7,TRBV7-3,few,CASSLDGRTTYEQYF,TGTGCCAGCAGCTTAGACGGGAGGACCACCTACGAGCAGTACTTC
13,TRBD2,TRBJ2-1,TRBV3-1,.,CASSLTRTSGGIF,TGTGCCAGCAGCCTCACCCGGACTAGCGGGGGGATCTTC
14,TRBD1,TRBJ2-1,TRBV4-1,few,CASSHGVTGQGSFF,TGCGCCAGCAGCCACGGAGTTACGGGACAGGGATCCTTCTTC
16,.,TRBJ1-1,TRBV5-8,.,CASKKGGGARDTEAFF,TGTGCCAGCAAAAAAGGGGGGGGGGCGCGTGACACTGAAGCTTTCTTT
14,.,TRBJ2-7,TRBV6-5,.,CASSLGRRTYEQYF,TGTGCCAGCAGTTTAGGCAGGCGAACCTACGAGCAGTACTTC
15,TRBD2,TRBJ2-7,TRBV7-2,few,CASSPRLAGSYEQYF,TGTGCCAGCAGCCCCCGACTAGCGGGCTCCTACGAGCAGTACTTC
11,.,TRBJ2-2,TRBV6-6,many,CASSRSGELFF,TGTGCCAGCAGCCGGAGCGGGGAGCTGTTTTTT
15,.,TRBJ2-5,TRBV7-9,.,CASSSQGGSAKTQYF,TGTGCCAGCAGCTCCCAAGGGGGGAGTGCAAAGACCCAGTACTTC
16,.,TRBJ2-3,TRBV25-1,many,CASSRNLGGSTDTQYF,TGTGCCAGCAGTCGAAATTTAGGGGGGAGCACAGATACGCAGTATTTT
16,TRBD2,TRBJ2-1,TRBV7-9,.,CASSFSGLAGRNEQFF,TGTGCCAGCAGCTTTTCTGGACTAGCGGGTCGCAATGAGCAGTTCTTC
13,TRBD1,TRBJ1-1,TRBV3-1,many,CASSLSDRAEAFF,TGTGCCAGCAGCCTCTCGGACAGGGCAGAAGCTTTCTTT
15,.,TRBJ1-1,TRBV12-3/TRBV12-4,.,CASSFVAGLNTEAFF,TGTGCCAGCAGTTTTGTAGCAGGGTTGAACACTGAAGCTTTCTTT
15,TRBD2,TRBJ2-7,TRBV20-1,few,CSARDRAGGSYEQYF,TGCAGTGCTAGAGATCGGGCGGGAGGAAGCTACGAGCAGTACTTC
13,.,TRBJ2-1,TRBV29-1,few,CSVGRDTYNEQFF,TGCAGCGTTGGACGGGACACCTACAATGAGCAGTTCTTC
15,.,TRBJ2-7,TRBV4-1,.,CASSQEEAVVYEQYF,TGCGCCAGCAGCCAAGAGGAGGCGGTCGTCTACGAGCAGTACTTC
12,TRBD2,TRBJ2-5,TRBV5-5,few,CASSPGAGTRHF,TGTGCCAGCAGCCCGGGAGCCGGGACTAGGCACTTC
11,.,TRBJ2-7,TRBV12-3/TRBV12-4,few,CASSRFYEQYF,TGTGCCAGCAGTCGTTTCTACGAGCAGTACTTC
14,.,TRBJ2-1,TRBV12-3/TRBV12-4,.,CASNLGQGKSEQFF,TGTGCCAGCAACCTGGGGCAGGGTAAGAGTGAGCAGTTCTTC
16,.,TRBJ2-7,TRBV4-1,.,CASSQDSGGNFDEQYF,TGCGCCAGCAGCCAAGATTCTGGGGGCAATTTCGACGAGCAGTACTTC
12,.,TRBJ1-2,TRBV15,few,CATSRGGGGYTF,TGTGCCACCAGCAGAGGAGGAGGGGGCTACACCTTC
14,.,TRBJ2-1,TRBV12-3/TRBV12-4,few,CASSAGTVYNEQFF,TGTGCCAGCAGCGCGGGGACAGTCTACAATGAGCAGTTCTTC
16,.,TRBJ2-3,TRBV7-2,few,CASSLVGVGFTDTQYF,TGTGCCAGCAGCTTAGTTGGCGTGGGGTTCACAGATACGCAGTATTTT
13,.,TRBJ1-2,TRBV5-1,few,CASSPAGAYGYTF,TGCGCCAGCAGCCCCGCCGGGGCTTATGGCTACACCTTC
14,.,TRBJ2-1,TRBV2,few,CASRREWAYNEQFF,TGTGCCAGCAGGAGGGAGTGGGCCTACAATGAGCAGTTCTTC
12,.,TRBJ2-5,TRBV5-1,many,CASAQGRETQYF,TGCGCCAGCGCTCAGGGGAGAGAGACCCAGTACTTC
19,.,TRBJ2-2,TRBV11-2,few,CASSLVGVGRGPNTGELFF,TGTGCCAGCAGCTTAGTAGGGGTAGGGCGGGGACCGAACACCGGGGAGCTGTTTTTT
13,.,TRBJ1-1,TRBV3-1,few,CASSWTERGEAFF,TGTGCCAGCAGCTGGACGGAGAGGGGTGAAGCTTTCTTT
16,.,TRBJ2-3,TRBV6-1,.,CASSPKQGGRTDTQYF,TGTGCCAGCAGTCCAAAACAGGGAGGTCGAACAGATACGCAGTATTTT
16,TRBD2,TRBJ2-2,TRBV28,.,CASTLELRGVGGELFF,TGTGCCAGCACCCTCGAATTGCGGGGGGTTGGCGGGGAGCTGTTTTTT
15,.,TRBJ1-2,TRBV15,.,CATSLGLWGNYGYTF,TGTGCCACCAGCTTGGGACTTTGGGGTAACTATGGCTACACCTTC
16,TRBD2,TRBJ2-1,TRBV7-2,few,CASSWTSGGTYNEQFF,TGTGCCAGCAGCTGGACTAGCGGGGGAACTTACAATGAGCAGTTCTTC
14,.,TRBJ2-1,TRBV29-1,many,CSVRTRSSYNEQFF,TGCAGCGTTCGGACCAGGAGCTCCTACAATGAGCAGTTCTTC
18,.,TRBJ2-1,TRBV15,few,CATSRDPGAEAFFSEQFF,TGTGCCACCAGCAGAGATCCCGGCGCGGAGGCCTTCTTCTCTGAGCAGTTCTTC
15,.,TRBJ2-3,TRBV12-3/TRBV12-4,.,CASSLNLGNTDTQYF,TGTGCCAGCAGTTTAAATCTAGGAAACACAGATACGCAGTATTTT
15,.,TRBJ2-2,TRBV18,few,CASSPPSGAAGELFF,TGTGCCAGCTCACCACCCTCCGGGGCCGCCGGGGAGCTGTTTTTT
15,TRBD1,TRBJ1-5,TRBV6-1,many,CASRPGQGLIRSQHF,TGTGCCAGCAGACCGGGACAGGGACTAATCAGGTCCCAGCATTTT
18,.,TRBJ2-3,TRBV20-1,few,CSASSWQGRSTSTDTQYF,TGCAGTGCTAGTTCCTGGCAGGGACGGTCTACTAGCACAGATACGCAGTATTTT
16,TRBD2,TRBJ2-2,TRBV4-2,.,CASSQGGLADTGELFF,TGTGCCAGCAGCCAAGGCGGACTAGCGGACACCGGGGAGCTGTTTTTT
16,.,TRBJ2-1,TRBV10-1,few,CASSELGGGPYNEQFF,TGCGCCAGCAGTGAGTTAGGCGGGGGCCCGTACAATGAGCAGTTCTTC
16,TRBD2,TRBJ2-1,TRBV9,few,CASSTTGTSALNEQFF,TGTGCCAGCAGCACAACCGGGACTAGCGCATTGAATGAGCAGTTCTTC